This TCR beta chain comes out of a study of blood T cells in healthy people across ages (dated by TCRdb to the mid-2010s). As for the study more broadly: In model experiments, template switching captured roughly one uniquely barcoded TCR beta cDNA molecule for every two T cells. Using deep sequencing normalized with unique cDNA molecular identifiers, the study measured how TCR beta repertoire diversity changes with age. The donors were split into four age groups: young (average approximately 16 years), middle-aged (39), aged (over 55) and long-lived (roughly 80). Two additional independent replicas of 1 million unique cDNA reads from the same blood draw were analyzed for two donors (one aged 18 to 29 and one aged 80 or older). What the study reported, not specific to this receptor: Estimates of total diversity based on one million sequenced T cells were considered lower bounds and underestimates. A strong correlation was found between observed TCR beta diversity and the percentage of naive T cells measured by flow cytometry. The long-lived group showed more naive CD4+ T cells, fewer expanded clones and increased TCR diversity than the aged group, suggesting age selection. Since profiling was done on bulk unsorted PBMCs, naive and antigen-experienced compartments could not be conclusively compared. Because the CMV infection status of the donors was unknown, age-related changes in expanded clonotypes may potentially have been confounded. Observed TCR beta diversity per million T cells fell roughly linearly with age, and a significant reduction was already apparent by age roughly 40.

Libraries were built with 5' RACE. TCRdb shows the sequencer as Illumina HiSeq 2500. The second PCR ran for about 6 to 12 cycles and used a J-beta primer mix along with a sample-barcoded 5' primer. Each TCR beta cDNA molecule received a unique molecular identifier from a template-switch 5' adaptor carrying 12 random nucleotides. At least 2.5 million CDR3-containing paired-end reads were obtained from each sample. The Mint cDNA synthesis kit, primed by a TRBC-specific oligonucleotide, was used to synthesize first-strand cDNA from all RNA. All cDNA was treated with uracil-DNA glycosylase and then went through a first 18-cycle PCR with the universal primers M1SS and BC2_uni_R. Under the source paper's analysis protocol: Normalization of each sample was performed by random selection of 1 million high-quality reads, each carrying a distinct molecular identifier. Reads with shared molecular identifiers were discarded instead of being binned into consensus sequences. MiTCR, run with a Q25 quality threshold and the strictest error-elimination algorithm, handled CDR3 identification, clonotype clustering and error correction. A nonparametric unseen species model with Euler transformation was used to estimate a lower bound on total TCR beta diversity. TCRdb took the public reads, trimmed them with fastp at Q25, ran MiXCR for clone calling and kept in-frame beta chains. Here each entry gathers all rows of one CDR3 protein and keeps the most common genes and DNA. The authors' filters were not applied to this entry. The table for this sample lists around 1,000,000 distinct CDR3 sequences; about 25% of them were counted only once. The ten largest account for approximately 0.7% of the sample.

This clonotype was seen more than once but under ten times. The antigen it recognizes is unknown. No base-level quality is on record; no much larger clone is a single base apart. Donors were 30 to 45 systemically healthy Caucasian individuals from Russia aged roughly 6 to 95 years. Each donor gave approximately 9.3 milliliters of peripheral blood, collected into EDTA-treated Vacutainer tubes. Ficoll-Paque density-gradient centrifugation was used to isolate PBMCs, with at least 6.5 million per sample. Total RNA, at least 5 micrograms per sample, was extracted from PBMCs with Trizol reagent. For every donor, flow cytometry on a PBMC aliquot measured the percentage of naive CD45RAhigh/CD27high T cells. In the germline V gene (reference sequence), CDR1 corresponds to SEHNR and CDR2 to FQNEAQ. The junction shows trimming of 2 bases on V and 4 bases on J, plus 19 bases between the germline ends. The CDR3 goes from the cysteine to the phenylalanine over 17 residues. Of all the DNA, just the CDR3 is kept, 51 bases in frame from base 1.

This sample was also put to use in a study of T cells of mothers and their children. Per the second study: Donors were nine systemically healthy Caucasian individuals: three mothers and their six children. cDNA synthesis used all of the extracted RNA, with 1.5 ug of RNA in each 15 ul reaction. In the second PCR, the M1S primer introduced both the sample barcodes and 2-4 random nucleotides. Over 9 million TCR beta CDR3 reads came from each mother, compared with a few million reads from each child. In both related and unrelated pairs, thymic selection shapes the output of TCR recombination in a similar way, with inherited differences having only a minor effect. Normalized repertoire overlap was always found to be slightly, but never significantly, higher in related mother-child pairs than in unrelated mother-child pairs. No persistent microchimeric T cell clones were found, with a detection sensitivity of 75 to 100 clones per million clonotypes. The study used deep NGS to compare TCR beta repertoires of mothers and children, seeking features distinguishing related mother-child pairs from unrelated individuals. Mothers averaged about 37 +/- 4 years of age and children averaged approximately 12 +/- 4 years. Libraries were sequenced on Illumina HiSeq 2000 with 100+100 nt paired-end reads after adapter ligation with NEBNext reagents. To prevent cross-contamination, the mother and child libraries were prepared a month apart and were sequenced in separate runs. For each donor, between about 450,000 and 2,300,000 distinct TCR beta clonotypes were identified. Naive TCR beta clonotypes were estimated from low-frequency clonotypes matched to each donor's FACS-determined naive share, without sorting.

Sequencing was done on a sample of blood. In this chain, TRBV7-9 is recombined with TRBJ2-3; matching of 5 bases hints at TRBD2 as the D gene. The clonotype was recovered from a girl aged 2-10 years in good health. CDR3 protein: CASSLFSEDLFADTQYF. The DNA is TGTGCCAGCAGCTTATTTTCGGAGGACTTATTCGCAGATACGCAGTATTTT.